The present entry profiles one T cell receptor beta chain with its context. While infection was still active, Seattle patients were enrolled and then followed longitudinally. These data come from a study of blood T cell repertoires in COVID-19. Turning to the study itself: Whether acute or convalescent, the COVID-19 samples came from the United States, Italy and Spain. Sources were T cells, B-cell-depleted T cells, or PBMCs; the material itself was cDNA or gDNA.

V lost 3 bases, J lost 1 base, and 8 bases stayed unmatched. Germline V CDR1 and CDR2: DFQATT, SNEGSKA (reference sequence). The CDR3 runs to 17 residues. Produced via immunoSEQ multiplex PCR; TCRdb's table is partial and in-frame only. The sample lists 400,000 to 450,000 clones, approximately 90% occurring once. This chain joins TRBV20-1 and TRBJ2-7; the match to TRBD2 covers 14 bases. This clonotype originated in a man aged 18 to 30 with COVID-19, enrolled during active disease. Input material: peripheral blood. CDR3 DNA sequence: TGCAGTGCTAGTCGGACTAGCGGGGGGACATTATCCTACGAGCAGTACTTC. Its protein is CSASRTSGGTLSYEQYF.